This T cell receptor beta chain was obtained from a study of OX40 agonist ivuxolimab in advanced cancers. About the research overall: Ivuxolimab was administered intravenously to patients at 0.01 to 10 mg/kg every 2 weeks. The dose-escalation cohort was approximately 84% male, with a mean age of 60 years, ranging about 20 to 79. Three dose-escalation patients had partial responses: one with hepatocellular carcinoma and two with cutaneous melanoma.

The table came from immunoSEQ multiplex PCR; TCRdb's copy has only in-frame clones and leaves some out. The table lists approximately 10,000 clones, roughly nine tenths of them singletons. This clone was counted only a few times. The TCR sequence derives from an adult with an advanced solid tumor such as melanoma, head and neck, liver or kidney cancer. The sample in question was CD4+ or CD8+ T cells sorted from blood, obtained in a trial of the OX40 agonist ivuxolimab.

DNA of the CDR3: TGTGCCAGCAGTTTAACTAGCGGGGGGGAAGAGACCCAGTACTTC. Its translation is CASSLTSGGEETQYF. J is TRBJ2-5 and V is TRBV27; TRBD2 matches 13 bases. In germline, CDR1 is MNHEY, CDR2 SMNVEV (reference sequence). With V trimmed by 2 bases and J by 3 bases, 0 bases remained unmatched. This CDR3 is 15 amino acids long.